This T cell receptor (beta chain) comes out of a study of OX40 agonist ivuxolimab in advanced cancers. Study details: Patients' therapy was ivuxolimab, an antibody that acts as an agonist of OX40 (CD134). General study findings and limits: Nonresponders, in some cases, also had low normalized T-cell clonal expansion.

Sequenced by immunoSEQ multiplex PCR; TCRdb stores in-frame clones only, minus some. Here the sample spans tens of thousands of clones, about 92% being singletons. The CDR3 loop spans 15 amino acids. In germline, CDR1 is SEHNR, CDR2 FQNEAQ (reference sequence). Trimming cost V 3 bases and J 6 bases; bases outside gene matches: 7. Samples of blood were obtained at baseline, on cycle 4 day 1, and on cycle 7 day 1. Comments on this clone: What it binds is not known.

The source material was CD4+ or CD8+ T cells sorted from blood, sampled in a trial of the OX40 agonist ivuxolimab. This sequence originates from an adult with an advanced solid tumor such as melanoma, head and neck, liver or kidney cancer. This sequence joins TRBV7-9 and TRBJ1-2, with 10 bases fitting TRBD1. DNA of the CDR3: TGTGCCAGCAGCTTTGCGGGACAGGGGTTAAATGGCTACACCTTC. It is translated as CASSFAGQGLNGYTF.